This T cell receptor (beta chain) was captured in a study of cytomegalovirus exposure and HLA in healthy donors. This clone appeared once. A multiplex PCR was run with 60 Vbeta primers and 13 Jbeta primers. Generated by immunoSEQ multiplex PCR, the TCRdb table keeps only in-frame clones and is missing some. The sample lists 100,000 to 150,000 clones, around 77% occurring once. Germline V CDR1 and CDR2: SEHNR, FQNEAQ (reference sequence). The germline V and J ends were trimmed by 1 base and 8 bases, with 18 bases remaining between them. This CDR3 has 16 residues. Sequenced: PBMCs. V gene TRBV7-9 combines with J gene TRBJ2-4; TRBD1 is a possible D gene (5 bases). The sequence came from a woman aged 45-65 years in good health and CMV-seronegative. CDR3: CASSLVESGLSDIQYF. The DNA for the CDR3 is TGTGCCAGCAGCTTAGTGGAGTCAGGGTTATCGGACATTCAGTACTTC.